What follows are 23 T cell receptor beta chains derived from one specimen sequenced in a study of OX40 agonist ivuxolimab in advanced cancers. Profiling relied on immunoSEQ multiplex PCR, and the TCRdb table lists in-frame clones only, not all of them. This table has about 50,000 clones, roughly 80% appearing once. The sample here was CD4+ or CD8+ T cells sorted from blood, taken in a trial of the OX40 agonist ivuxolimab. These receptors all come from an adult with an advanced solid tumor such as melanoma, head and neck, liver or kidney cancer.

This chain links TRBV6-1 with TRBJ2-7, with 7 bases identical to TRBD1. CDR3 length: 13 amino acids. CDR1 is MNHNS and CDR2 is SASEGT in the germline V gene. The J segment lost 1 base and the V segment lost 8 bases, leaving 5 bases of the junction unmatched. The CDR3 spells CASQPGQSYEQYF. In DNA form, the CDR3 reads TGTGCCAGCCAGCCGGGACAGTCCTACGAGCAGTACTTC.

The CDR3 sequence is CASSSRTGGSKKLFF. DNA for the CDR3: TGTGCCAGCAGTTCCAGGACAGGGGGGTCGAAAAAACTGTTTTTT. The V gene is TRBV28, the J gene TRBJ1-4; 10 bases match TRBD1. CDR3 length equals 15 residues. Germline V CDR1 and CDR2: MDHEN, SYDVKM. The V gene end was trimmed by 4 bases and the J gene end by 9 bases; junction bases not matched to a gene: 8.

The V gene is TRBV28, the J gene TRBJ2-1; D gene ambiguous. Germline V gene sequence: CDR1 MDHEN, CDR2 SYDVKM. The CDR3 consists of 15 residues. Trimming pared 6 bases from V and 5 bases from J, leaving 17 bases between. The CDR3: CASSLTTNKHNEQFF. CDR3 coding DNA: TGTGCCAGCAGCCTCACTACAAATAAACACAATGAGCAGTTCTTC.

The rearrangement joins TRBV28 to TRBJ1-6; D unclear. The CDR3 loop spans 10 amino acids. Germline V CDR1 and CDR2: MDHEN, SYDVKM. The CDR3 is CGDVNSPLHF. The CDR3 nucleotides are TGTGGGGATGTTAATTCACCCCTCCACTTT.

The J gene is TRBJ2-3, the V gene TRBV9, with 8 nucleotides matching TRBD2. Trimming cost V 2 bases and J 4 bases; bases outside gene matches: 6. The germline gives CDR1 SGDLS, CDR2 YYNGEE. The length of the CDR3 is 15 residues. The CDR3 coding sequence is TGTGCCAGCAGCGTCGGGGGGGCGAACTCAGATACGCAGTATTTT. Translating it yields CASSVGGANSDTQYF.

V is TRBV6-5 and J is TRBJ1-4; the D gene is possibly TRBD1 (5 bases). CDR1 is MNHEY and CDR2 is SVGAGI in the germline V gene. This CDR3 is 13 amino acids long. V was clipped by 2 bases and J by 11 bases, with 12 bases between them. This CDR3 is CASSYRTAGKLFF. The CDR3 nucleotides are TGTGCCAGCAGTTACCGGACGGCAGGGAAACTGTTTTTT.

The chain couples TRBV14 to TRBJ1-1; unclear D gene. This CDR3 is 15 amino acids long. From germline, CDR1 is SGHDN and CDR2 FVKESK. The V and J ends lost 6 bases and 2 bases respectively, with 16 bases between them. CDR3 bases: TGTGCCAGCAGTCTACAATCGACCCGAAACACTGAAGCTTTCTTT. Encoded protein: CASSLQSTRNTEAFF.

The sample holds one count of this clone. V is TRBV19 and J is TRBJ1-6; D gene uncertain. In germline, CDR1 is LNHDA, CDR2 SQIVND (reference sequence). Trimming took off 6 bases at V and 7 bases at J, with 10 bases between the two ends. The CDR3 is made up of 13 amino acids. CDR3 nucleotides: TGTGCCAGTAGACCGCCGGAAAATTCACCCCTCCACTTT. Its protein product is CASRPPENSPLHF.

CDR3 residues: CASSPKLRDSYEQYF. CDR3 bases: TGTGCCAGCAGCCCGAAACTTCGGGACAGCTACGAGCAGTACTTC. This chain joins TRBV9 and TRBJ2-7; 7 positions agree with TRBD1. With V trimmed by 4 bases and J by 3 bases, 10 bases remained unmatched. CDR1 and CDR2 (germline): SGDLS, YYNGEE. This CDR3 is 15 amino acids long.

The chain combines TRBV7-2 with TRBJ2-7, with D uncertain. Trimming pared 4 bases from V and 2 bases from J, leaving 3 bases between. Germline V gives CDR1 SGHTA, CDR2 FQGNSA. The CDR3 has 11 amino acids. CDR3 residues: CASSSAYEQYF. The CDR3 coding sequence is TGTGCCAGCAGCTCCGCCTACGAGCAGTACTTC.

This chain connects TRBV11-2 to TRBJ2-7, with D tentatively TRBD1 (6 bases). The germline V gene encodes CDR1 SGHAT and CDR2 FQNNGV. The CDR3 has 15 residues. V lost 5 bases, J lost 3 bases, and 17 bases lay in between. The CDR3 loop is CASSPPARGGYEQYF. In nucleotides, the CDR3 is TGTGCCAGCAGCCCGCCGGCCAGGGGTGGCTACGAGCAGTACTTC.

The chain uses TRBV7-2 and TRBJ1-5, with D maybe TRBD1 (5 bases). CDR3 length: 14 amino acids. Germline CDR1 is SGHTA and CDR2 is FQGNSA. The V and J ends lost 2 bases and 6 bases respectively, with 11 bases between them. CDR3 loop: CASSLHRSGQPQHF. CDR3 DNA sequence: TGTGCCAGCAGCTTACACAGGTCAGGTCAGCCCCAGCATTTT.

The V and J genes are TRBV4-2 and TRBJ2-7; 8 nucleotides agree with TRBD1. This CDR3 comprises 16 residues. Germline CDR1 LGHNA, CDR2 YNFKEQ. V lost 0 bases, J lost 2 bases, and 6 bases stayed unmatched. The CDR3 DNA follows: TGTGCCAGCAGCCAAGAATACAGGGGGTTACCCTACGAGCAGTACTTC. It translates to CASSQEYRGLPYEQYF.

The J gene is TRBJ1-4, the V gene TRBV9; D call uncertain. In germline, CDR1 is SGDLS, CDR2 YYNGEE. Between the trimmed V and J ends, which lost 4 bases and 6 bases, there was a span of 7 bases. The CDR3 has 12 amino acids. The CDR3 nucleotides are TGTGCCAGCAGCCCTGGAGATGAAAAACTGTTTTTT. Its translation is CASSPGDEKLFF.

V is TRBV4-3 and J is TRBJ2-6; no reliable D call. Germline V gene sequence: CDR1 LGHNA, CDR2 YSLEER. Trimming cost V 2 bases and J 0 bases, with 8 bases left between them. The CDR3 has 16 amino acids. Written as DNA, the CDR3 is TGCGCCAGCAGCCAACCTTCCGGCTCTGGGGCCAACGTCCTGACTTTC. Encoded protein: CASSQPSGSGANVLTF.

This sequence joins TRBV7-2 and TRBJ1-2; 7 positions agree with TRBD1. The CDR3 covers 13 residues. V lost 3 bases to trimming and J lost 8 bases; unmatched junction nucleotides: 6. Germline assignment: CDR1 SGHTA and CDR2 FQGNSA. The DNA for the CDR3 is TGTGCCAGCAGCTTGGGGACAGTGTCCGGCTACACCTTC. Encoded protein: CASSLGTVSGYTF.

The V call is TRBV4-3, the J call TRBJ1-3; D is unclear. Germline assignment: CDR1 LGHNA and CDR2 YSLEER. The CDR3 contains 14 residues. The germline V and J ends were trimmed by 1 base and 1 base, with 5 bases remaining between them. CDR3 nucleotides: TGCGCCAGCAGCCAAGTACAGTCTGGAAACACCATATATTTT. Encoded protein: CASSQVQSGNTIYF.

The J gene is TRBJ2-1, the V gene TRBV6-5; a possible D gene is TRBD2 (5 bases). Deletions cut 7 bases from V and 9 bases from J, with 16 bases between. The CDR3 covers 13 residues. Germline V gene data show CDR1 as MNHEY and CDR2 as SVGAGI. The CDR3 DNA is TGTGCCAGCACCGGACCTAGCTGGAGTGAGCAGTTCTTC. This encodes CASTGPSWSEQFF.

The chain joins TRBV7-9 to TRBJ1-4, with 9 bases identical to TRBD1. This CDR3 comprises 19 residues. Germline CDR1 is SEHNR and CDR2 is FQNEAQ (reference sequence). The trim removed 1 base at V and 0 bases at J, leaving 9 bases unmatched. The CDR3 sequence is CASSLGWTGALSTNEKLFF. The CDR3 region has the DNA TGTGCCAGCAGCTTAGGTTGGACAGGGGCTCTTTCAACTAATGAAAAACTGTTTTTT.

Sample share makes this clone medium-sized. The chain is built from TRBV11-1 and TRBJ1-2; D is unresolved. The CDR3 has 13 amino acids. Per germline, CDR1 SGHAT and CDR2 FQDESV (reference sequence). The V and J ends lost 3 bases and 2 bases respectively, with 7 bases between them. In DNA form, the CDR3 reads TGTGCCAGCAGCTTTCCGGGAAACTATGGCTACACCTTC. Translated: CASSFPGNYGYTF.

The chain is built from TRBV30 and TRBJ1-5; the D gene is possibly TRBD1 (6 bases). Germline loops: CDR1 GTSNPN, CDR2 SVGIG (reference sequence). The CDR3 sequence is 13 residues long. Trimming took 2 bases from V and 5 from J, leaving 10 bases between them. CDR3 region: CAWSTGLDQPQHF. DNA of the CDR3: TGTGCCTGGAGTACAGGGCTAGATCAGCCCCAGCATTTT.

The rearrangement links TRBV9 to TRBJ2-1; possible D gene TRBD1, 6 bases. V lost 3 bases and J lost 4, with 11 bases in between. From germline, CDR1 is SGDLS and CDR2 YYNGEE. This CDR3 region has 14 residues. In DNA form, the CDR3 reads TGTGCCAGCAGCGCGGGCAGGGGTTACAATGAGCAGTTCTTC. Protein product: CASSAGRGYNEQFF.

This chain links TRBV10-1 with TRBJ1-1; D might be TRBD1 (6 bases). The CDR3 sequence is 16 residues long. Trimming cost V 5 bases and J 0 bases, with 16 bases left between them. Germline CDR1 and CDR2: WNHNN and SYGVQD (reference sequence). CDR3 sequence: CASSLGAGDLNTEAFF. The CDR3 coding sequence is TGCGCCAGCAGTCTCGGGGCAGGGGATTTGAACACTGAAGCTTTCTTT.